These T cell receptor beta chains were read from a single sample in a study of T-cell memory formation after mild COVID-19. TCRdb fed the 5' RACE reads into MiXCR, producing one record per CDR3 protein. The sample consists of around 510,000 distinct CDR3 sequences, roughly 20% of them appearing once. What was sequenced was PBMCs or a T cell subset sorted from them (not recorded which). These receptors were collected from an adult woman who had mild COVID-19 (a few samples of this study predate the infection). Cell type and time point are not known. The CDR3 runs from the conserved cysteine through the conserved F or W. A D gene is named only where the DNA matches it firmly. Some rows mark clone size as missing; the rest say once, few, many or name a class of expanded clone.

J,D,size,length,V,DNA,CDR3
TRBJ2-5,.,.,15,TRBV2,TGTGCCAGCATACCCGGACTCCCTCAAGCGGAGACCCAGTACTTC,CASIPGLPQAETQYF
TRBJ2-7,.,many,15,TRBV15,TGTGCCACCAGCAGAGATCGAGGACCCGGCTTCGAGCAGTACTTC,CATSRDRGPGFEQYF
TRBJ2-5,.,.,13,TRBV7-3,TGTGCCAGCAGCTCCGAGCCCCAAGAGACCCAGTACTTC,CASSSEPQETQYF
TRBJ1-2,.,.,15,TRBV7-3,TGTGCCAGCAGCTTAACAGGGTCGAGCGTCTATGGCTACACCTTC,CASSLTGSSVYGYTF
TRBJ1-2,.,few,15,TRBV6-2/TRBV6-3,TGTGCCAGCAGTTACGGGAAGAACGACGCTTATGGCTACACCTTC,CASSYGKNDAYGYTF
TRBJ1-2,TRBD1,few,19,TRBV10-3,TGTGCCATCAGTGATTCCCTCGGATCGACAGGACAGGGCAACTATGGCTACACCTTC,CAISDSLGSTGQGNYGYTF
TRBJ1-2,.,few,15,TRBV7-2,TGTGCCAGCAGCTTAGCGTCGGGGGCGGCTAGTGGCTACACCTTC,CASSLASGAASGYTF
TRBJ2-5,TRBD2,few,13,TRBV20-1,TGCAGTGCTCCCAGCGGGATTAAAGAGACCCAGTACTTC,CSAPSGIKETQYF
TRBJ2-5,TRBD1,many,14,TRBV12-3/TRBV12-4,TGTGCCAGCAGTTCCGGGACAGCGAAAGAGACCCAGTACTTC,CASSSGTAKETQYF
TRBJ2-7,.,few,14,TRBV4-1,TGCGCCAGCAGTCATGCGTGGCAGGGTGGGGAGCAGTACTTC,CASSHAWQGGEQYF
TRBJ1-2,.,few,15,TRBV5-5,TGTGCCAGCAGCTTGCGGCCTTCCCTAAACTATGGCTACACCTTC,CASSLRPSLNYGYTF
TRBJ1-2,TRBD1,.,13,TRBV20-1,TGCAGCCTAGGTGGACAGGGGGCGCGAGGCTACACCTTC,CSLGGQGARGYTF
TRBJ2-7,TRBD2,few,15,TRBV7-8,TGTGCCAGCAGCCCCCAGAAGCGGGGCCCCTACGAGCAGTACTTC,CASSPQKRGPYEQYF
TRBJ1-6,.,.,15,TRBV30,TGTGCCTGGAGTGCAGGAATTGCCGGAAATTCACCCCTCCACTTT,CAWSAGIAGNSPLHF
TRBJ2-7,.,.,16,TRBV19,TGTGCCAGTAGTATAGCGGGCAGGGGACCTACCTACGAGCAGTACTTC,CASSIAGRGPTYEQYF
TRBJ2-5,.,.,15,TRBV19,TGTGCCAGTAGTGGGGGCCGGGTTCCCCAAGAGACCCAGTACTTC,CASSGGRVPQETQYF
TRBJ2-1,.,few,15,TRBV6-5,TGTGCCAGCAGGGAAACTTCCTCCTCCAACAATGAGCAGTTCTTC,CASRETSSSNNEQFF
TRBJ2-7,.,.,16,TRBV5-6,TGTGCCAGCAGCGCGATGGGTGGGATAGGAATGTACGAGCAGTACTTC,CASSAMGGIGMYEQYF
TRBJ2-3,TRBD2,few,16,TRBV5-4,TGTGCCAGCAGCGTAGAATGGACTAGCTTACCAGATACGCAGTATTTT,CASSVEWTSLPDTQYF
TRBJ2-1,.,few,14,TRBV5-6,TGTGCCAGCAGCTTGACGGGGAGGGGGCCTGAGCAGTTCTTC,CASSLTGRGPEQFF
TRBJ1-1,TRBD1,few,16,TRBV12-3/TRBV12-4,TGTGCCAGCAGCCTAGGGGGGGGACAGGGGTATACTGAAGCTTTCTTT,CASSLGGGQGYTEAFF
TRBJ2-1,.,few,13,TRBV18,TGTGCCAGCTCACCGCAAGGACTCAGTGAGCAGTTCTTC,CASSPQGLSEQFF
TRBJ2-7,.,few,10,TRBV29-1,TGCAGCGTTTTGGACTACGAGCAGTACTTC,CSVLDYEQYF
TRBJ2-1,.,few,13,TRBV2,TGTGCCAGCGGGCAACTAGCCCGCAATGAGCAGTTCTTC,CASGQLARNEQFF
TRBJ1-2,TRBD1,few,14,TRBV7-2,TGTGCCAGCAGCTTACAGGGGGCAACCGTTGGCTACACCTTC,CASSLQGATVGYTF
TRBJ2-7,.,few,16,TRBV5-1,TGCGCCAGCAGCCCCCAGGGGGGGGCGTCGAGCTACGAGCAGTACTTC,CASSPQGGASSYEQYF
TRBJ1-5,.,few,13,TRBV4-1,TGCGCCAGCAGCCAGTATACCGGGCAGCCCCAGCATTTT,CASSQYTGQPQHF
TRBJ2-7,TRBD2,few,15,TRBV7-9,TGTGCCAGCAGCTCCCAGCGGGAGGGCCTCCGCGAGCAGTACTTC,CASSSQREGLREQYF
TRBJ1-6,.,few,13,TRBV7-2,TGTGCCAGCTTGAGCTCCTATAATTCACCCCTCCACTTT,CASLSSYNSPLHF
TRBJ2-1,TRBD2,many,15,TRBV5-5,TGTGCCAGCAGCTTGGCCGGGGGGGTCTACAATGAGCAGTTCTTC,CASSLAGGVYNEQFF
TRBJ2-5,.,few,15,TRBV7-2,TGTGCCAGCAGCTTACGGCCGAACCTTCAAGAGACCCAGTACTTC,CASSLRPNLQETQYF
TRBJ2-3,.,few,15,TRBV6-5,TGTGCCAGCCGCAGGAGGGGGAGGGACCAGAATACGCAGTATTTT,CASRRRGRDQNTQYF
TRBJ1-2,TRBD1,.,15,TRBV5-1,TGCGCCAGCAGCTCCGGTTCGACAGGGGGATATGGCTACACCTTC,CASSSGSTGGYGYTF
TRBJ2-7,.,.,13,TRBV20-1,TGCAGTGCTCCGGGACCAAGCTCCTACGAGCAGTACTTC,CSAPGPSSYEQYF
TRBJ2-1,TRBD2,few,15,TRBV12-3/TRBV12-4,TGTGCCAGCAGTCCGAGGGCTAGCGGGATGAATGAGCAGTTCTTC,CASSPRASGMNEQFF
TRBJ2-7,TRBD2,once,18,TRBV11-2,TGTGCCAGCAGCTTAGATCGGTGGGCGGGAGAGGGTACCTACGAGCAGTACTTC,CASSLDRWAGEGTYEQYF
TRBJ2-7,.,few,13,TRBV19,TGTGCCAGTAGTCCCCAAACAGCCTACGAGCAGTACTTC,CASSPQTAYEQYF
TRBJ2-7,.,.,17,TRBV29-1,TGCAGCGTTGAAGACTTCAATGGGGAACTGTCGAGCTACGAGCAGTACTTC,CSVEDFNGELSSYEQYF
TRBJ1-1,.,few,15,TRBV12-3/TRBV12-4,TGTGCCAGCAGTTTATCTTCCGGAGGGAACACTGAAGCTTTCTTT,CASSLSSGGNTEAFF
TRBJ2-5,.,few,11,TRBV24-1,TGTGCCACCAGTGACACTTTAGCCTTGTACTTC,CATSDTLALYF
TRBJ1-1,.,.,14,TRBV5-4,TGTGCCAGCAGACCTGAGGGTGATAACACTGAAGCTTTCTTT,CASRPEGDNTEAFF
TRBJ1-6,.,.,15,TRBV5-5,TGTGCCAGCACTCCCGGGGAGTCCTATAATTCACCCCTCCACTTT,CASTPGESYNSPLHF
TRBJ1-5,.,.,13,TRBV30,TGTGCCTGGAGTTTGGCAGGGGTTCAGCCCCAGCATTTT,CAWSLAGVQPQHF
TRBJ1-2,.,.,12,TRBV29-1,TGCAGCGTTTTTCATAACGTCTATGGCTACACCTTC,CSVFHNVYGYTF
TRBJ2-5,.,few,13,TRBV5-6,TGTGCCAGCAGGCCAGCGGGCTGGGAGACCCAGTACTTC,CASRPAGWETQYF
TRBJ2-7,TRBD2,.,14,TRBV5-1,TGCGCCAGCAGCGGGACTAGCGGGAGTTTCGAGCAGTACTTC,CASSGTSGSFEQYF
TRBJ2-7,TRBD2,.,16,TRBV25-1,TGTGCCAGCAGTGTCCTCGGGGCGGGAGTAGGACACGAGCAGTACTTC,CASSVLGAGVGHEQYF
TRBJ1-2,.,.,13,TRBV6-5,TGTGCCAGCAGTCAGGGGTCGCGCTATGGCTACACCTTC,CASSQGSRYGYTF
TRBJ1-2,.,.,13,TRBV2,TGTGCCAGCAGTGTTTGGGGACAATATGGCTACACCTTC,CASSVWGQYGYTF
TRBJ2-1,TRBD2,few,18,TRBV12-3/TRBV12-4,TGTGCCAGCAGTCCAGGACTAGCGGGGGCTATTAGGGGGAATGAGCAGTTCTTC,CASSPGLAGAIRGNEQFF
TRBJ2-1,.,.,14,TRBV20-1,TGCAGTGCTAGAGAGAAAGCCTTCCTAAATGAGCAGTTCTTC,CSAREKAFLNEQFF
TRBJ2-1,TRBD2,few,20,TRBV20-1,TGCAGTGCCCCCCTCGTTGGGGGACTAGCGGGAGGGAGCTCCTACAATGAGCAGTTCTTC,CSAPLVGGLAGGSSYNEQFF
TRBJ2-1,.,few,15,TRBV9,TGTGCCAGCAGTGCCCCGGGACACGGCGACAATGAGCAGTTCTTC,CASSAPGHGDNEQFF
TRBJ2-7,TRBD1,few,14,TRBV24-1,TGTGCCACCAGTGACCCTGACAGGGGGTACGAGCAGTACTTC,CATSDPDRGYEQYF